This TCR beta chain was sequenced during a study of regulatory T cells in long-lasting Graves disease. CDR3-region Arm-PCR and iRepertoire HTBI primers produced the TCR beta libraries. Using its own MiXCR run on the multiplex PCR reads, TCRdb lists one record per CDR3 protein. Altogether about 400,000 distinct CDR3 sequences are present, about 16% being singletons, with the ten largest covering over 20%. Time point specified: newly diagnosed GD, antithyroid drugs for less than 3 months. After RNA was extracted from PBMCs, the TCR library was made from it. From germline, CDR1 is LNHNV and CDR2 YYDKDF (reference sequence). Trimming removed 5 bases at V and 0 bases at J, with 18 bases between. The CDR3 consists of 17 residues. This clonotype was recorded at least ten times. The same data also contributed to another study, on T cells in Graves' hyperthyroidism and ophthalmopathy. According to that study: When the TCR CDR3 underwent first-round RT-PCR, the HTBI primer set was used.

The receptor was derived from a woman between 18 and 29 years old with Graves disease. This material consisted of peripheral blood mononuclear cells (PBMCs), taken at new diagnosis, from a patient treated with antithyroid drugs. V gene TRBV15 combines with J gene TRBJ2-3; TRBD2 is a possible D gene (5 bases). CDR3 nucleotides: TGTGCCACCAGCGGAATCCGGCGGAGGACTAGCACAGATACGCAGTATTTT. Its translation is CATSGIRRRTSTDTQYF.